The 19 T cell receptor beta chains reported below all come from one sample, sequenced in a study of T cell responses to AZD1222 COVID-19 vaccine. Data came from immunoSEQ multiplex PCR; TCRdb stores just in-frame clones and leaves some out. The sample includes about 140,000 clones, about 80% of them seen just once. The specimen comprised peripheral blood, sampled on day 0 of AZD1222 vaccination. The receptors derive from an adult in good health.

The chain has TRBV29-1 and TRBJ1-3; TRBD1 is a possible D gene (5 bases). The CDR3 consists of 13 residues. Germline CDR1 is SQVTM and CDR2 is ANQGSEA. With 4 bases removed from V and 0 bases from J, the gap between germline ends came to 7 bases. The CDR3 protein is CSVGGGSGNTIYF. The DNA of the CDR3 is TGCAGCGTTGGGGGGGGCTCTGGAAACACCATATATTTT.

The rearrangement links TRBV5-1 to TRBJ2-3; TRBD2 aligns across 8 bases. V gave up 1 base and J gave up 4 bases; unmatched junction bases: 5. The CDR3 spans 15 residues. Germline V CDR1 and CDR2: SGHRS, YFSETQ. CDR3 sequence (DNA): TGCGCCAGCAGCTTGACCGGGGGGGCAGCAGATACGCAGTATTTT. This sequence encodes CASSLTGGAADTQYF.

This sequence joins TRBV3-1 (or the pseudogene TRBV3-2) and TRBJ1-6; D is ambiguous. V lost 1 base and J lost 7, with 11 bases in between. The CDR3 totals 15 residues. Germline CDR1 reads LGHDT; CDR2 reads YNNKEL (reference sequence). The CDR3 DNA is TGTGCCAGCAGCCAAGGGGAAACCTCAAATTCACCCCTCCACTTT. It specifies CASSQGETSNSPLHF.

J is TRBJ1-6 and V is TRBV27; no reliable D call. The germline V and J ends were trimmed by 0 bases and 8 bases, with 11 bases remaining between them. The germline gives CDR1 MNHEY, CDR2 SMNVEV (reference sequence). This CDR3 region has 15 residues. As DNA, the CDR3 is TGTGCCAGCAGTTTATCCGCCCGAAGAGATTCACCCCTCCACTTT. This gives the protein CASSLSARRDSPLHF.

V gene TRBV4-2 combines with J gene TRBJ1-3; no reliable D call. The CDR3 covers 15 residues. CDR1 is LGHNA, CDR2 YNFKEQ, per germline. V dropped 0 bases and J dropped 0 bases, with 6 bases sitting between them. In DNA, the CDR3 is TGTGCCAGCAGCCAAGAAACTAACTCTGGAAACACCATATATTTT. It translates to CASSQETNSGNTIYF.

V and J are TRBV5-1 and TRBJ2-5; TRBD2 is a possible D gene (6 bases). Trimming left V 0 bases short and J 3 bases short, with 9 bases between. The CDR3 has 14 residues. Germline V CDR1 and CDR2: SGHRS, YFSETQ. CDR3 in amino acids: CASSLAGGEETQYF. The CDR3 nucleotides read TGCGCCAGCAGCTTGGCCGGGGGAGAAGAGACCCAGTACTTC.

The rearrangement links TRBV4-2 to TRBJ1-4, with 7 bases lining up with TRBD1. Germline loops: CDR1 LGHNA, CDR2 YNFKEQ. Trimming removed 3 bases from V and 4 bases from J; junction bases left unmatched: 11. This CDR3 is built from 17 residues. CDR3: CASSHSQSGTVNEKLFF. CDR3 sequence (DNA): TGTGCCAGCAGCCACTCTCAGTCCGGGACAGTTAATGAAAAACTGTTTTTT.

The CDR3 is CASSQDRGVRSSYEQYF. In nucleotides, the CDR3 is TGCGCCAGCAGCCAAGATCGGGGGGTTAGGAGCTCCTACGAGCAGTACTTC. The rearrangement joins TRBV4-1 to TRBJ2-7, with 7 bases aligning to TRBD2. From germline, CDR1 is MGHRA and CDR2 YSYEKL. There are 17 residues in the CDR3. Unmatched junction bases numbered 8, after V lost 0 bases and J lost 0 bases.

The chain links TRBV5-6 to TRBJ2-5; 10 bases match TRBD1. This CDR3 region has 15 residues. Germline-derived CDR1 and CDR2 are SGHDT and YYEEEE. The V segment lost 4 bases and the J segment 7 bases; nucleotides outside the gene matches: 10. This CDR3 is CASSPGTGEILTQYF. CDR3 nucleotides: TGTGCCAGCAGCCCCGGGACAGGGGAGATACTGACCCAGTACTTC.

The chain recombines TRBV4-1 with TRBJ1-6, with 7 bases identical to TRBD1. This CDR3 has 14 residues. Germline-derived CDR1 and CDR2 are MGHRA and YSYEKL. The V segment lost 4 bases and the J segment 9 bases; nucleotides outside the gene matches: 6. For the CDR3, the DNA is TGCGCCAGCAGCCCGCCGGACAGGCCTTCACCCCTCCACTTT. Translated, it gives CASSPPDRPSPLHF.

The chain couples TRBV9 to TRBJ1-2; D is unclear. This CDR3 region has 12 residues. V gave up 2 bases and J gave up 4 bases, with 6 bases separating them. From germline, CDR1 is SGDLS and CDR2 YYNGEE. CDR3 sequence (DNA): TGTGCCAGCAGCGTGGGCACCTATGGCTACACCTTC. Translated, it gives CASSVGTYGYTF.

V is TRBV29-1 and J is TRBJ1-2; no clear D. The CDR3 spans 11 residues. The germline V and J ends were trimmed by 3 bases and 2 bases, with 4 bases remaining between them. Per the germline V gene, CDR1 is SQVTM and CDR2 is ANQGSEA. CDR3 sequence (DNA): TGCAGCGTTGAGCCGAACTATGGCTACACCTTC. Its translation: CSVEPNYGYTF.

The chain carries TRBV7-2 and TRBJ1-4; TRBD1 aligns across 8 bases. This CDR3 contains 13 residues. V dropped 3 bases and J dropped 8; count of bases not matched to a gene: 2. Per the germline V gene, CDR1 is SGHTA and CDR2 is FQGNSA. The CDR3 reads CASSFTGGEKLFF. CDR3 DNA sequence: TGTGCCAGCAGCTTCACAGGGGGGGAAAAACTGTTTTTT.

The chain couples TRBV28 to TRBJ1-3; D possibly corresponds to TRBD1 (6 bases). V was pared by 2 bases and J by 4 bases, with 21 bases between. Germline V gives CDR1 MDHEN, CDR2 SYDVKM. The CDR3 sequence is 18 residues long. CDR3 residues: CASSLPVGGQGLGNTIYF. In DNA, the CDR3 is TGTGCCAGCAGTTTACCGGTGGGGGGGCAGGGTTTGGGAAACACCATATATTTT.

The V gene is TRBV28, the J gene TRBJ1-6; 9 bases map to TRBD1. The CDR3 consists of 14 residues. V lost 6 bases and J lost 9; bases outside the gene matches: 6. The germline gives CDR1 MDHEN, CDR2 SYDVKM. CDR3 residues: CASRLGQGGSPLHF. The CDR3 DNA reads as TGTGCCAGCAGATTGGGACAGGGAGGTTCACCCCTCCACTTT.

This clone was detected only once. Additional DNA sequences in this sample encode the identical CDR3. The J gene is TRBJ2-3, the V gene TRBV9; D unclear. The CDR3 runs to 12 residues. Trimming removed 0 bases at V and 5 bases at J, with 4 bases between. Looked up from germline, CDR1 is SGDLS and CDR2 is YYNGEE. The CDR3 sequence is CASSVVGDTQYF. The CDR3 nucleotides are TGTGCCAGCAGCGTAGTGGGAGATACGCAGTATTTT. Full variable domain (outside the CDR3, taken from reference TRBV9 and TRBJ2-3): DSGVTQTPKHLITATGQRVTLRCSPRSGDLSVYWYQQSLDQGLQFLIQYYNGEERAKGNILERFSAQQFPDLHSELNLSSLELGDSALYFCASSVVGDTQYFGPGTRLTVL.

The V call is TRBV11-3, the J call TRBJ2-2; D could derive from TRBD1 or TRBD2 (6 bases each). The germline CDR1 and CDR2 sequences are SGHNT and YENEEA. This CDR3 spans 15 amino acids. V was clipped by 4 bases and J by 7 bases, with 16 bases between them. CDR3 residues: CASSSSEGGIGELFF. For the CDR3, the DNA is TGTGCCAGCAGCTCCTCGGAGGGGGGAATCGGGGAGCTGTTTTTT.

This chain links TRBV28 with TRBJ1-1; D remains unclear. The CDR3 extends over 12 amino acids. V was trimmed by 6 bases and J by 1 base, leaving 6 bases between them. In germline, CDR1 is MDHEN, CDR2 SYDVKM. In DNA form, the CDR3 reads TGTGCCAGCAGCGTACGGAACACTGAAGCTTTCTTT. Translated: CASSVRNTEAFF.

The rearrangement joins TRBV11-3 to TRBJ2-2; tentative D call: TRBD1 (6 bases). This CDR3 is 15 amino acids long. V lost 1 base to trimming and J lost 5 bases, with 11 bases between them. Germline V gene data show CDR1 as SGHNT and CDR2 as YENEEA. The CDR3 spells CASSLGTALTGELFF. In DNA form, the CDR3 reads TGTGCCAGCAGCTTAGGGACAGCGTTAACCGGGGAGCTGTTTTTT.